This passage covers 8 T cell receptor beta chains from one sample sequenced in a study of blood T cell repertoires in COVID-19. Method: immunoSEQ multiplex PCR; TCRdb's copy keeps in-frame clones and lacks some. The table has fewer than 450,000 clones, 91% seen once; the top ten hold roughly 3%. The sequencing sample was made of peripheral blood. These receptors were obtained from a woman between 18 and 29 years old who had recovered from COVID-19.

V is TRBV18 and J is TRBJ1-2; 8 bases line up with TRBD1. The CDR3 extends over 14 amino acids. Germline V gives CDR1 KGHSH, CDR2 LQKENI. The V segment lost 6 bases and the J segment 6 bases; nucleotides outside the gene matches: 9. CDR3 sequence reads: CASSPLDRENGYTF. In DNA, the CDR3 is TGTGCCAGCTCCCCCTTGGACAGGGAGAATGGCTACACCTTC.

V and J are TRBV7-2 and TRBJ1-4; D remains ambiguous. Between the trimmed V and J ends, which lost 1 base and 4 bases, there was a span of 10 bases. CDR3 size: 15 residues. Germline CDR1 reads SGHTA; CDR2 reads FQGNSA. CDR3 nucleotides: TGTGCCAGCAGCTTAGTTGGGAGGATTAATGAAAAACTGTTTTTT. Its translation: CASSLVGRINEKLFF.

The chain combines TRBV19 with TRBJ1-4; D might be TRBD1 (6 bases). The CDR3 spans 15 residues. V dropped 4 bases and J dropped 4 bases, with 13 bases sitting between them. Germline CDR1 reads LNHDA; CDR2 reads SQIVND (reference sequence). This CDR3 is CASSTVQGRNEKLFF. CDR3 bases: TGTGCCAGTAGTACCGTACAGGGCCGTAATGAAAAACTGTTTTTT.

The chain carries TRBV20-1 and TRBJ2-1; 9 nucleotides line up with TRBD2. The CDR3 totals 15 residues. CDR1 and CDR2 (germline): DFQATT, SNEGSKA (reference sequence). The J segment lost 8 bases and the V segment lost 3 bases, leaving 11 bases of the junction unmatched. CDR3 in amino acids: CSASGLAGAFDEQFF. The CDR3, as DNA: TGCAGTGCTAGTGGATTAGCGGGAGCTTTCGATGAGCAGTTCTTC.

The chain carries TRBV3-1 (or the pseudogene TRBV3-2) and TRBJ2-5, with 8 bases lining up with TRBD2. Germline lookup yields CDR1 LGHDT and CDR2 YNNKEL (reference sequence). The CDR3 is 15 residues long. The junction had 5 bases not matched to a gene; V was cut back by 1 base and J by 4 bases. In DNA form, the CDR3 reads TGTGCCAGCAGCCAAGGGCTAGCGGGCGCAGAGACCCAGTACTTC. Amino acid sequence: CASSQGLAGAETQYF.

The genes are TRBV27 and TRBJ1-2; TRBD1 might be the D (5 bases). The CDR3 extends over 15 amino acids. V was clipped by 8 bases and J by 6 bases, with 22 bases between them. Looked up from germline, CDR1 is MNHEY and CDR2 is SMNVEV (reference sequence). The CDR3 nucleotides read TGTGCCAGCCGTAGGGGTCTCTTGGGGTCCGATGGCTACACCTTC. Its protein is CASRRGLLGSDGYTF.

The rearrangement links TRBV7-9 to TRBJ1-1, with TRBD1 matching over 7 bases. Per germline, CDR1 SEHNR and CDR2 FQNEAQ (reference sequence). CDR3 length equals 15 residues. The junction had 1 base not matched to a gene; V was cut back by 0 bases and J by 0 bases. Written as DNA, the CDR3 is TGTGCCAGCAGCTTAGCCACAGGGGTGAACACTGAAGCTTTCTTT. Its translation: CASSLATGVNTEAFF.

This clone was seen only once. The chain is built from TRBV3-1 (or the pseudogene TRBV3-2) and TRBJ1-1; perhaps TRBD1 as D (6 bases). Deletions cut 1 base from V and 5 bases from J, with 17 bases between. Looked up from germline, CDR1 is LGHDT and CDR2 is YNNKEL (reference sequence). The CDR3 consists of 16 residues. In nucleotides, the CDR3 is TGTGCCAGCAGCCAAGCAAGATACACAGGGTCGACTGAAGCTTTCTTT. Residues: CASSQARYTGSTEAFF.